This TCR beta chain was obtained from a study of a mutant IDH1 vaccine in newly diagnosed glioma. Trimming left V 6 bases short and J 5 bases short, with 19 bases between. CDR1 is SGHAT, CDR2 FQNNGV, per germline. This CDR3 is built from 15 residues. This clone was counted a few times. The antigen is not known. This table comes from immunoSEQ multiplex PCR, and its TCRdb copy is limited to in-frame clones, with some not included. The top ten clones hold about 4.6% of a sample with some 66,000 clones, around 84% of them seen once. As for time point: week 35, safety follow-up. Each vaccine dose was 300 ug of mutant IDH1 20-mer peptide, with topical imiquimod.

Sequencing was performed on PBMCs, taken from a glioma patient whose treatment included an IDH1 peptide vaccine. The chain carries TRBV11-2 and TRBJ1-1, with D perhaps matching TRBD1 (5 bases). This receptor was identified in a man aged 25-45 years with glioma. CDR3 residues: CASRDSGAGRTEAFF. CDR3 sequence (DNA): TGTGCCAGCAGGGATAGCGGTGCAGGGCGAACTGAAGCTTTCTTT.